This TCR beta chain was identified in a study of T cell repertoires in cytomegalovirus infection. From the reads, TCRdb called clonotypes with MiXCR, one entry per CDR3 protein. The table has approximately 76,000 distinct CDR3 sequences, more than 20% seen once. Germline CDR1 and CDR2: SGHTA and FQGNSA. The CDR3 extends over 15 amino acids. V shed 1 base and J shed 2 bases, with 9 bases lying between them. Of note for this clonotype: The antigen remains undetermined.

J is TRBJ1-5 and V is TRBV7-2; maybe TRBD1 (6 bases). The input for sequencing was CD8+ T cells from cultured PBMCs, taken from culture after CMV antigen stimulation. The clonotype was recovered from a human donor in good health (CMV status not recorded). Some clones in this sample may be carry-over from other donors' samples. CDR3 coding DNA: TGTGCCAGCAGCTTAGACAGGGACGGCAATCAGCCCCAGCATTTT. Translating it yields CASSLDRDGNQPQHF.